The 23 T cell receptor beta chains below were found in one sample sequenced in a study of OX40 agonist ivuxolimab in advanced cancers. Sequencing was performed with immunoSEQ multiplex PCR; in TCRdb, only in-frame clones are kept and a portion is missing. This sample has about 99,000 clones, with approximately 95% found just once. The sequencing used CD4+ or CD8+ T cells sorted from blood, collected in a trial of the OX40 agonist ivuxolimab. The receptor source for this set is an adult with an advanced solid tumor such as melanoma, head and neck, liver or kidney cancer.

The chain recombines TRBV10-1 with TRBJ2-2, with D hard to call. Trimming stripped 5 bases from V and 4 bases from J, with 8 bases between. From germline, CDR1 is WNHNN and CDR2 SYGVQD (reference sequence). The CDR3 covers 13 residues. CDR3 nucleotides: TGCGCCAGCAGTTCGACACCCACCGGGGAGCTGTTTTTT. Translation: CASSSTPTGELFF.

This chain uses TRBV14 with TRBJ2-7; perhaps TRBD1 as D (6 bases). The germline V and J ends were trimmed by 1 base and 1 base, with 11 bases remaining between them. This CDR3 is 15 amino acids long. Germline V CDR1 and CDR2: SGHDN, FVKESK. CDR3 sequence (DNA): TGTGCCAGCAGCCAAGTGGGCAGGGGTTCCTACGAGCAGTACTTC. Its translation: CASSQVGRGSYEQYF. The full variable domain, with the rest looked up from reference TRBV14 and TRBJ2-7, is EAGVTQFPSHSVIEKGQTVTLRCDPISGHDNLYWYRRVMGKEIKFLLHFVKESKQDESGMPNNRFLAERTGGTYSTLKVQPAELEDSGVYFCASSQVGRGSYEQYFGPGTRLTVT.

This CDR3 is CASSLISVAESSYEQYF. CDR3 DNA sequence: TGCGCCAGCAGCCTCATCTCGGTAGCGGAAAGCTCCTACGAGCAGTACTTC. The gene calls are TRBV4-1 and TRBJ2-7; D perhaps matches TRBD2 (6 bases). The CDR3 spans 17 residues. Germline loops: CDR1 MGHRA, CDR2 YSYEKL. Trimming left V 4 bases short and J 0 bases short, with 19 bases between.

This sequence joins TRBV20-1 and TRBJ1-2; no definite D call. The germline V and J ends were trimmed by 3 bases and 5 bases, with 7 bases remaining between them. The length of the CDR3 is 11 residues. The V gene's germline CDR1 is DFQATT and CDR2 SNEGSKA (reference sequence). CDR3 sequence reads: CSASSWYGYTF. DNA for the CDR3: TGCAGTGCTAGCAGCTGGTATGGCTACACCTTC.

This clone was recorded only once. The chain is built from TRBV11-2 and TRBJ2-7, with D maybe TRBD1 (6 bases). The length of the CDR3 is 15 residues. Germline V gene sequence: CDR1 SGHAT, CDR2 FQNNGV. V lost 0 bases and J lost 0, with 9 bases in between. The CDR3 DNA reads TGTGCCAGCAGCTTAGATTCGGGACACTCCTACGAGCAGTACTTC. Translation: CASSLDSGHSYEQYF. Filled out from reference TRBV11-2 and TRBJ2-7, the complete variable domain reads EAGVAQSPRYKIIEKRQSVAFWCNPISGHATLYWYQQILGQGPKLLIQFQNNGVVDDSQLPKDRFSAERLKGVDSTLKIQPAKLEDSAVYLCASSLDSGHSYEQYFGPGTRLTVT.

The rearrangement joins TRBV13 to TRBJ1-5, with 9 bases that match TRBD1. Unmatched junction bases numbered 11, after V lost 5 bases and J lost 3 bases. The CDR3 length is 17 residues. Germline V gene lookup returns CDR1 PRHDT and CDR2 FYEKMQ (reference sequence). The CDR3, as DNA: TGTGCCAGCAGCATGAACTCCGGGACAGGGTCCAATCAGCCCCAGCATTTT. It translates to CASSMNSGTGSNQPQHF.

Written as DNA, the CDR3 is TGTGCCAGCAGCTTAGTTGGGGGACAGGGTCCTGGCTACACCTTC. Its translation is CASSLVGGQGPGYTF. The chain combines TRBV11-2 with TRBJ1-2; 9 bases match TRBD1. V was pared by 1 base and J by 7 bases, with 7 bases of the junction left unmatched. The CDR3 consists of 15 residues. Germline V gives CDR1 SGHAT, CDR2 FQNNGV.

The V call is TRBV11-2, the J call TRBJ1-1; TRBD1 aligns across 8 bases. From germline, CDR1 is SGHAT and CDR2 FQNNGV. J gave up 10 bases and V 5 bases, and 3 bases lay outside the gene matches. The CDR3 sequence is 11 residues long. The CDR3 DNA follows: TGTGCCAGCAGCCCTGGGACAGGAGCTTTCTTT. This codes for CASSPGTGAFF.

The chain employs TRBV28 and TRBJ1-2; the match to TRBD1 covers 7 bases. The CDR3 consists of 15 residues. Germline V CDR1 and CDR2: MDHEN, SYDVKM. Losses at the gene ends were 1 base for V and 8 bases for J; bases not matched to a gene: 10. CDR3 DNA: TGTGCCAGCAGTTTATTTACAGGCCCAGGGGGAGGCTACACCTTC. Its protein product is CASSLFTGPGGGYTF.

The chain uses TRBV27 and TRBJ2-1; 8 bases line up with TRBD1. Germline V CDR1 and CDR2: MNHEY, SMNVEV (reference sequence). The CDR3 length is 15 residues. With V trimmed by 3 bases and J by 7 bases, 8 bases remained unmatched. The chain's CDR3 is CASSFSGTGGNEQFF. The CDR3 DNA is TGTGCCAGCAGTTTTTCCGGGACAGGTGGTAATGAGCAGTTCTTC.

The chain has TRBV6-9 and TRBJ2-7; 9 bases match TRBD2. Losses at the gene ends were 4 bases for V and 0 bases for J; bases not matched to a gene: 1. Germline V gives CDR1 MNHGY, CDR2 SVAAGI. The CDR3 consists of 14 residues. The CDR3 loop is CASSLAGDSYEQYF. CDR3 in DNA: TGTGCCAGCAGTTTAGCGGGGGACTCCTACGAGCAGTACTTC.

This rearrangement joins TRBV27 to TRBJ2-1; D is undetermined. The CDR3 has 14 residues. With 4 bases removed from V and 4 bases from J, the gap between germline ends came to 11 bases. CDR1 and CDR2 from the germline V gene are MNHEY and SMNVEV (reference sequence). The CDR3 DNA reads TGTGCCAGCAGTTGGGCCGATGAGTACAATGAGCAGTTCTTC. The encoded protein is CASSWADEYNEQFF.

The V call is TRBV13, the J call TRBJ1-1; TRBD1 agrees at 8 bases. J was trimmed by 0 bases and V by 5 bases; bases with no gene match: 5. CDR3 length equals 15 residues. Germline CDR1 is PRHDT and CDR2 is FYEKMQ (reference sequence). In nucleotides, the CDR3 is TGTGCCAGCAGCACGACAGGGGAAATGAACACTGAAGCTTTCTTT. This sequence encodes CASSTTGEMNTEAFF.

This chain uses TRBV9 with TRBJ2-3; tentative D call: TRBD2 (5 bases). Trimming took off 6 bases at V and 5 bases at J, with 19 bases between the two ends. Germline CDR1 SGDLS, CDR2 YYNGEE. The CDR3 length is 15 residues. The CDR3 spells CASTLSGQVGDTQYF. DNA of the CDR3: TGTGCCAGCACCCTCAGCGGTCAGGTCGGAGATACGCAGTATTTT.

This sequence joins TRBV4-3 and TRBJ2-7, with 12 bases that match TRBD2. The CDR3 is 18 residues long. Germline CDR1 is LGHNA and CDR2 is YSLEER. Losses at the gene ends were 0 bases for V and 2 bases for J; bases not matched to a gene: 8. The CDR3 DNA is TGCGCCAGCAGCCAAGACCGGACTAGCGGGACCGCCGCCTACGAGCAGTACTTC. It translates to CASSQDRTSGTAAYEQYF.

V gene TRBV19 combines with J gene TRBJ2-3; D is perhaps TRBD1 (7 bases). This CDR3 region has 15 residues. V lost 6 bases and J lost 0, with 13 bases in between. The germline V gene has CDR1 LNHDA and CDR2 SQIVND (reference sequence). CDR3 DNA: TGTGCCAGTAGGCAGGGGGAGGACAGCACAGATACGCAGTATTTT. This encodes CASRQGEDSTDTQYF.

In the case of this clone: The same CDR3 arises from other DNA sequences in this sample as well. The V and J genes are TRBV4-3 and TRBJ2-7; D not resolved. CDR3 length: 15 residues. The germline V gene encodes CDR1 LGHNA and CDR2 YSLEER. V was trimmed by 1 base and J by 0 bases, leaving 10 bases between them. The CDR3 loop reads CASSQVPSGSYEQYF. DNA for the CDR3: TGCGCCAGCAGCCAAGTACCGTCGGGCTCCTACGAGCAGTACTTC.

The rearrangement links TRBV19 to TRBJ2-6; D perhaps matches TRBD2 (5 bases). The CDR3 is made up of 14 amino acids. Per the germline V gene, CDR1 is LNHDA and CDR2 is SQIVND (reference sequence). The germline V and J ends were trimmed by 7 bases and 4 bases, with 11 bases remaining between them. This chain's CDR3 is CASKAGSGANVLTF. The CDR3 DNA follows: TGTGCCAGTAAGGCGGGCTCCGGGGCCAACGTCCTGACTTTC.

As to this clone: The CDR3 carries no conserved terminal phenylalanine or tryptophan, so it likely arises from a read error. The gene calls are TRBV5-4 and TRBJ1-1; TRBD1 aligns across 9 bases. The CDR3 consists of 15 residues. V shed 0 bases, J shed 3 bases, and the junction held 3 bases outside the gene matches. Germline lookup yields CDR1 SGHNT and CDR2 YYREEE (reference sequence). The CDR3 DNA reads as TGTGCCAGCAGCTTGGGGGACAGGGTGGACACTGAAGCTTTCTCT. It is translated as CASSLGDRVDTEAFS.

The rearrangement joins TRBV19 to TRBJ1-1; a possible D gene is TRBD1 (6 bases). The CDR3 runs to 14 residues. CDR1 LNHDA and CDR2 SQIVND come from the germline V gene (reference sequence). Trimming removed 6 bases from V and 1 base from J, with 12 bases in between. CDR3 nucleotide sequence: TGTGCCAGTAGGTTCGAAGGGGGGAACACTGAAGCTTTCTTT. It codes for CASRFEGGNTEAFF. Looking up the rest from reference TRBV19 and TRBJ1-1 gives the full variable domain: DGGITQSPKYLFRKEGQNVTLSCEQNLNHDAMYWYRQDPGQGLRLIYYSQIVNDFQKGDIAEGYSVSREKKESFPLTVTSAQKNPTAFYLCASRFEGGNTEAFFGQGTRLTVV.

CDR3 region: CASSLRGHAGELFF. The CDR3 DNA follows: TGTGCCAGCAGTTTACGAGGGCATGCCGGGGAGCTGTTTTTT. The rearrangement links TRBV28 to TRBJ2-2; TRBD2 is a possible D gene (5 bases). The CDR3 has 14 amino acids. V lost 2 bases and J lost 6, with 10 bases in between. The germline gives CDR1 MDHEN, CDR2 SYDVKM.

The V gene is TRBV7-9, the J gene TRBJ1-2; D gene unclear. Germline lookup yields CDR1 SEHNR and CDR2 FQNEAQ (reference sequence). The CDR3 totals 13 residues. The V and J ends lost 1 base and 2 bases respectively, with 5 bases between them. The CDR3 region has the DNA TGTGCCAGCAGCTTAGAGGGAAACTATGGCTACACCTTC. Amino acids: CASSLEGNYGYTF. The whole variable domain, filled in from reference TRBV7-9 and TRBJ1-2, reads DTGVSQNPRHKITKRGQNVTFRCDPISEHNRLYWYRQTLGQGPEFLTYFQNEAQLEKSRLLSDRFSAERPKGSFSTLEIQRTEQGDSAMYLCASSLEGNYGYTFGSGTRLTVV.

The gene calls are TRBV19 and TRBJ1-1, with 9 positions matching TRBD1. The CDR3 is 18 residues long. The J segment lost 2 bases and the V segment lost 7 bases, leaving 17 bases of the junction unmatched. Germline V gene data show CDR1 as LNHDA and CDR2 as SQIVND (reference sequence). The DNA of the CDR3 is TGTGCCAGTACCCTAAATTTAAGAGGGACAGGGAGTAACACTGAAGCTTTCTTT. This gives the protein CASTLNLRGTGSNTEAFF.